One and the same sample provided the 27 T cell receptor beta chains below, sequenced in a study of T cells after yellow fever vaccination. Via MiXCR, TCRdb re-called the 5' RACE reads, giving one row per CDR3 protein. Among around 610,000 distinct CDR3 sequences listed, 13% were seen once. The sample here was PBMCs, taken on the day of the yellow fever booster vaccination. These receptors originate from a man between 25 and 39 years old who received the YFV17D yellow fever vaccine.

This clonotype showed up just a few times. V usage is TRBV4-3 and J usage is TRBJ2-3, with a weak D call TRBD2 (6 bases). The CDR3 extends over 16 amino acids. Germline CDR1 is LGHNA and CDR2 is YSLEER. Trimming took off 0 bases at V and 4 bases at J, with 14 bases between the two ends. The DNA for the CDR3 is TGCGCCAGCAGCCAAGATTCTCTAGCTAGCGCAGATACGCAGTATTTT. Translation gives CASSQDSLASADTQYF.

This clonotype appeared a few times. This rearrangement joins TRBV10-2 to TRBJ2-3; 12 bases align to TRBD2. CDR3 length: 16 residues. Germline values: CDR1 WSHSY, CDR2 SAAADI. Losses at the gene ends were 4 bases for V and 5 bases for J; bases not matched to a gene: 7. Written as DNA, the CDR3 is TGCGCCAGCAGTGTCTCTAGCGGGAGGGCCAAAGATACGCAGTATTTT. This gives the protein CASSVSSGRAKDTQYF.

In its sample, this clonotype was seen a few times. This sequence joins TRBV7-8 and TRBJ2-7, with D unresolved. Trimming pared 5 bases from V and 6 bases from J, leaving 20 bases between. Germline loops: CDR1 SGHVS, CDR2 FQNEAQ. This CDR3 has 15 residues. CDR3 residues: CASSPTGNREGEQYF. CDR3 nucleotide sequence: TGTGCCAGCAGCCCCACTGGTAATAGGGAAGGCGAGCAGTACTTC.

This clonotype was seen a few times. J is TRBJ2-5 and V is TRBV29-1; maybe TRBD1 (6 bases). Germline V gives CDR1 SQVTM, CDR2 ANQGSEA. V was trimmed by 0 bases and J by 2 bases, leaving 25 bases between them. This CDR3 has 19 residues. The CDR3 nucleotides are TGCAGCGTTGAAGATAGCAGTCGAGGGGGACGGACATCTCAAGAGACCCAGTACTTC. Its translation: CSVEDSSRGGRTSQETQYF.

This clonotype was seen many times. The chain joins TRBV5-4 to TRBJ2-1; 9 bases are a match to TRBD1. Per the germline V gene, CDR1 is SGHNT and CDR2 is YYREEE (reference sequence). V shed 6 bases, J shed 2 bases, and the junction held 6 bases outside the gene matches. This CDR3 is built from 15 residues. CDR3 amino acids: CASTPGTGPYNEQFF. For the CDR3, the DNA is TGTGCCAGCACGCCCGGGACAGGGCCCTACAATGAGCAGTTCTTC.

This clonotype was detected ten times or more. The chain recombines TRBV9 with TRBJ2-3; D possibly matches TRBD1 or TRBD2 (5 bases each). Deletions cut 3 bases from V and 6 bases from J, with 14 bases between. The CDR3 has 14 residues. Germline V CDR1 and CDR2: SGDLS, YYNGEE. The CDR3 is CASSAALGVDTQYF. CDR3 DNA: TGTGCCAGCAGCGCCGCCTTGGGGGTGGATACGCAGTATTTT.

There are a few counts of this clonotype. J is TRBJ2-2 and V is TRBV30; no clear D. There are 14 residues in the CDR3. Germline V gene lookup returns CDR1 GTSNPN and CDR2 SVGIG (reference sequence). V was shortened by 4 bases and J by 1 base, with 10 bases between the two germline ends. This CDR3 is CAWNHLLNTGELFF. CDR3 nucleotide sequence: TGTGCCTGGAACCACCTATTGAACACCGGGGAGCTGTTTTTT.

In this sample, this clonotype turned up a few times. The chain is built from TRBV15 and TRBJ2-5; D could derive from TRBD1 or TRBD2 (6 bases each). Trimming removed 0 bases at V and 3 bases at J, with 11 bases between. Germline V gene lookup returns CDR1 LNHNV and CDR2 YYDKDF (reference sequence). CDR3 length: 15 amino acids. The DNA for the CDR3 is TGTGCCACCAGCAGAGATCCGGGGGCTGAAGAGACCCAGTACTTC. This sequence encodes CATSRDPGAEETQYF. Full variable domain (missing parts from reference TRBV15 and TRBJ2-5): DAMVIQNPRYQVTQFGKPVTLSCSQTLNHNVMYWYQQKSSQAPKLLFHYYDKDFNNEADTPDNFQSRRPNTSFCFLDIRSPGLGDTAMYLCATSRDPGAEETQYFGPGTRLLVL.

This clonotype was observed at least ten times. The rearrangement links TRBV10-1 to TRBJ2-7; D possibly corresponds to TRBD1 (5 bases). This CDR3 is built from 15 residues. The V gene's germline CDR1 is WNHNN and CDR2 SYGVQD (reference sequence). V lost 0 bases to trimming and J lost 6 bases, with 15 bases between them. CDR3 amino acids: CASSESNGHASEQYF. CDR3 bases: TGCGCCAGCAGTGAGTCGAACGGACATGCCAGCGAGCAGTACTTC.

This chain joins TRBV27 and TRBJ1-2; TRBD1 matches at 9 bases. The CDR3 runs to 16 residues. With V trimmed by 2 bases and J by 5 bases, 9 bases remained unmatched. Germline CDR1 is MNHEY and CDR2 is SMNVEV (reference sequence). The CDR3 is CASSLTRTGDNYGYTF. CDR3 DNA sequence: TGTGCCAGCAGTTTAACTAGGACAGGGGATAATTATGGCTACACCTTC.

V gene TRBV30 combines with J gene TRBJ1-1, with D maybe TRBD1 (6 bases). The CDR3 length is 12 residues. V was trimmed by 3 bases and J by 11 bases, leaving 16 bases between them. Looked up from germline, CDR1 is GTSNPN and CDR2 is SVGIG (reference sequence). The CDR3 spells CAWSDTGRHAFF. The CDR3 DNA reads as TGTGCCTGGAGCGACACAGGGCGCCATGCTTTCTTT. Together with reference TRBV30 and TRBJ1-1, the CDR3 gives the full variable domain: SQTIHQWPATLVQPVGSPLSLECTVEGTSNPNLYWYRQAAGRGLQLLFYSVGIGQISSEVPQNLSASRPQDRQFILSSKKLLLSDSGFYLCAWSDTGRHAFFGQGTRLTVV.

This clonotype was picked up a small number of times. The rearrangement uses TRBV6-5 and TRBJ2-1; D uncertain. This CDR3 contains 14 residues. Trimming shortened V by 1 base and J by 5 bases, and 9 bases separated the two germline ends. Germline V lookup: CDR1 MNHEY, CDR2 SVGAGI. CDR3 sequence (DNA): TGTGCCAGCAGTTACTTGCTCGGAAACAATGAGCAGTTCTTC. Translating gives CASSYLLGNNEQFF.

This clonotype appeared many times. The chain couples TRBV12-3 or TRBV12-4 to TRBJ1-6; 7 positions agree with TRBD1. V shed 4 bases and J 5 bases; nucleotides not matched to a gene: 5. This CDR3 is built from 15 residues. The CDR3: CASSSRDSNNSPLHF. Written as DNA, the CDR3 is TGTGCCAGCAGTTCCCGGGACAGCAATAATTCACCCCTCCACTTT.

In DNA form, the CDR3 reads TGCAGTGCAAGCAAGGGGACAGCCACAGATACGCAGTATTTT. Encoded protein: CSASKGTATDTQYF. The chain has TRBV20-1 and TRBJ2-3, with TRBD1 identical over 7 bases. V lost 6 bases to trimming and J lost 2 bases; unmatched junction nucleotides: 8. The CDR3 covers 14 residues. Germline assignment: CDR1 DFQATT and CDR2 SNEGSKA (reference sequence).

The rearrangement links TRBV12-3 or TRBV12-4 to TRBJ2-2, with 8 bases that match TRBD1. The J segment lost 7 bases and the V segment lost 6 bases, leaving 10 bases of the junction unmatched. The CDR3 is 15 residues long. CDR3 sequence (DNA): TGTGCCAGCAGAAAAACTGGGACAGGTGGCGGGGAGCTGTTTTTT. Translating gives CASRKTGTGGGELFF.

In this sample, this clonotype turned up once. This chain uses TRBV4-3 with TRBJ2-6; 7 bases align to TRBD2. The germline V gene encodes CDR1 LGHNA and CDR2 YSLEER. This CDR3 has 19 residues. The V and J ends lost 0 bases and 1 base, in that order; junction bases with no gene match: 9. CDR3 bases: TGCGCCAGCAGCCAAGATTACGCGGGAGCCCTATCTGGGGCCAACGTCCTGACTTTC. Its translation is CASSQDYAGALSGANVLTF.

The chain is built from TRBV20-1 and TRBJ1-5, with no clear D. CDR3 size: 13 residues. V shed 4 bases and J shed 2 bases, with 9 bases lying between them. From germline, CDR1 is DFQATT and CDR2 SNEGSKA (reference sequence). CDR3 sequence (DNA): TGCAGTGCTACTTTAGGCGGCAATCAGCCCCAGCATTTT. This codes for CSATLGGNQPQHF.

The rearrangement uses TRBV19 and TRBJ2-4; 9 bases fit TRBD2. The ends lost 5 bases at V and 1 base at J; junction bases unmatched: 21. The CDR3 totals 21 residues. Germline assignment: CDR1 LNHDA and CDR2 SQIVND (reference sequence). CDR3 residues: CASSSFASSGKKRWAKNIQYF. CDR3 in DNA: TGTGCCAGTAGTTCCTTTGCTTCTAGCGGGAAAAAAAGGTGGGCCAAAAACATTCAGTACTTC.

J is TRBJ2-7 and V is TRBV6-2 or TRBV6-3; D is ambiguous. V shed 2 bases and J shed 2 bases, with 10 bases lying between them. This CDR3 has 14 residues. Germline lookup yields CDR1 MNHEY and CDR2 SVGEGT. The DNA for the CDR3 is TGTGCCAGCAGTTACGCGGTTAAGGCCTACGAGCAGTACTTC. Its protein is CASSYAVKAYEQYF.

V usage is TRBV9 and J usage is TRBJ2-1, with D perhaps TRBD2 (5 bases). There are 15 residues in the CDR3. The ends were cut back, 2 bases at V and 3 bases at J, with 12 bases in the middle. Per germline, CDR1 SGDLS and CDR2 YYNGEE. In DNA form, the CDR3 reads TGTGCCAGCAGCGTTGTGGCGGGCGGCTACAATGAGCAGTTCTTC. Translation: CASSVVAGGYNEQFF.

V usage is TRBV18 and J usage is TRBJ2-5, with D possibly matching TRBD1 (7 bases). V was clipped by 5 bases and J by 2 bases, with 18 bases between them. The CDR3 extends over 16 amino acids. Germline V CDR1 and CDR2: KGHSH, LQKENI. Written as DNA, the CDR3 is TGTGCCAGCTCAGGTCCAGTGACAGGGAGGCAAGAGACCCAGTACTTC. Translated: CASSGPVTGRQETQYF.

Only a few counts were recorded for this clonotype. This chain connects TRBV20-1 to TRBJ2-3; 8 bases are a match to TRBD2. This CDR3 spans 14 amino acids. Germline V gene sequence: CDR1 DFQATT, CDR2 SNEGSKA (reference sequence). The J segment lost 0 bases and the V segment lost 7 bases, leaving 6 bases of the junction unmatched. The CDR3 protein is CSVPREVSTDTQYF. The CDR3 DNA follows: TGCAGTGTTCCGCGGGAGGTCAGCACAGATACGCAGTATTTT.

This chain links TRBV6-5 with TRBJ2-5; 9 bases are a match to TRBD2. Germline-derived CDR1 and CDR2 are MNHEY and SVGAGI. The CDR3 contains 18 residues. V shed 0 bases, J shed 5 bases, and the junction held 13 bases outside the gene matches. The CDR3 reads CASSYSIGSSGSYETQYF. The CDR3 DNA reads TGTGCCAGCAGTTACTCGATAGGTAGTAGCGGGAGTTACGAGACCCAGTACTTC.

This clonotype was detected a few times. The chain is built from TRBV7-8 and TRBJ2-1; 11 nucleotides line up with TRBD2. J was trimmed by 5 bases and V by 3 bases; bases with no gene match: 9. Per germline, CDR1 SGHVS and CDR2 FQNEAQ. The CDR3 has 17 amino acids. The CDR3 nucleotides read TGTGCCAGCAGCTTGGGGACTAGCGGAGCGGAGAACAATGAGCAGTTCTTC. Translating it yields CASSLGTSGAENNEQFF.

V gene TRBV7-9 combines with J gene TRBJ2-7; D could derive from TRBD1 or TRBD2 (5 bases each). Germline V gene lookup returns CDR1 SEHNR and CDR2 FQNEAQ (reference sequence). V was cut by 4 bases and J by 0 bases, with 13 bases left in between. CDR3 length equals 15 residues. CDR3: CASSSTGTVSYEQYF. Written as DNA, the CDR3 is TGTGCCAGCAGCTCCACCGGGACGGTCTCCTACGAGCAGTACTTC.

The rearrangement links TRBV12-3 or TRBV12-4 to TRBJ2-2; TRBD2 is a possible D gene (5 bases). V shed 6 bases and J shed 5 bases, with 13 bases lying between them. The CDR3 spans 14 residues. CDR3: CASRPAGGTGELFF. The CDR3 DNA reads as TGTGCCAGCAGGCCGGCGGGTGGGACCGGGGAGCTGTTTTTT.

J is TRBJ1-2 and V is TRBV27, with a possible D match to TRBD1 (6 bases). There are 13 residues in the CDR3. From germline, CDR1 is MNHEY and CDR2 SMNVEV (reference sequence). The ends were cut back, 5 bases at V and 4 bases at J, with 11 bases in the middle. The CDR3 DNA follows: TGTGCCAGCAGTCCACAGGGAGTCTATGGCTACACCTTC. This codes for CASSPQGVYGYTF.